Many counts were recorded for the clone carrying this TCR beta chain. Its antigen is still unknown. This specimen comes from a study of CD8 T cells in ankylosing spondylitis. Study findings and constraints: Typical of ankylosing spondylitis blood, it appeared, was a TCR beta motif of under 10 highly homologous variants.

Libraries of TCR beta came from quantitative 5'-RACE with molecular barcodes. TCRdb reprocessed the 5' RACE reads with MiXCR, giving one entry per CDR3 protein. Here the sample spans fewer than 250,000 distinct CDR3 sequences, about 10% being singletons. The length of the CDR3 is 14 residues. V was pared by 5 bases and J by 5 bases, with 15 bases between. Per the germline V gene, CDR1 is SGHTA and CDR2 is FQGNSA. Material: blood, either unsorted or a sorted T cell fraction (not recorded which). The V and J genes are TRBV7-2 and TRBJ1-2; maybe TRBD1 (5 bases). The sequence came from a male donor with ankylosing spondylitis or in good health (not recorded which). The CDR3 DNA reads TGTGCCAGCAGCCCAGGGACGGGACCGTATGGCTACACCTTC. Protein product: CASSPGTGPYGYTF.